Sequencing of this T cell receptor beta chain was carried out in a study of response to subunit inactivated influenza vaccine. The study, taken as a whole, reports: Each seasonal influenza vaccination, the authors suggested, recruits few new T cells.

From germline, CDR1 is SEHNR and CDR2 FQNEAQ (reference sequence). With 1 base removed from V and 5 bases from J, the gap between germline ends came to 6 bases. The CDR3 spans 12 residues. TCRdb called the RT-PCR reads again in MiXCR, with one record for every CDR3 protein. The table shows about 190,000 distinct CDR3 sequences, with 13% to 15% occurring only once. On this clonotype: As yet, its antigen is unknown.

This sequence joins TRBV7-9 and TRBJ2-7; the D is unclear. This clonotype was obtained from a man aged 50 to 60 who received an inactivated influenza vaccine. The sequences come from CD8+ T cells sorted from PBMCs, collected more than 4 days after vaccination. CDR3 loop: CASSLVRNEQYF. Here the CDR3 DNA reads TGTGCCAGCAGCTTAGTAAGGAACGAGCAGTACTTC.